Presented here are 22 T cell receptor beta chains from one specimen sequenced in a study of T cells after posttransplantation cyclophosphamide. Cyclophosphamide on days +3 and +4 followed busulfan-fludarabine conditioning and a marrow graft. Profiled with immunoSEQ multiplex PCR; TCRdb holds only in-frame clones, not every one. The sample shows roughly 7,200 clones, none of them appearing just once. Here the sequenced sample was PBMCs, taken after allogeneic stem cell transplant with posttransplant cyclophosphamide. These receptor sequences come from a female patient aged 50-59 years who received an allogeneic stem cell transplant from an unrelated donor, was CMV-positive, and had acute GVHD only. A share of the T cells may be of graft donor origin.

At least ten counts were recorded for this clone. The rearrangement joins TRBV5-1 to TRBJ2-5, with 8 nucleotides matching TRBD1. From germline, CDR1 is SGHRS and CDR2 YFSETQ. The J segment lost 4 bases and the V segment lost 0 bases, leaving 8 bases of the junction unmatched. This CDR3 is built from 16 residues. CDR3 sequence reads: CASSLGSTGAGETQYF. In nucleotides, the CDR3 is TGCGCCAGCAGCTTGGGATCGACAGGGGCGGGAGAGACCCAGTACTTC. Based on the CDR3 plus reference TRBV5-1 and TRBJ2-5, the full variable domain is KAGVTQTPRYLIKTRGQQVTLSCSPISGHRSVSWYQQTPGQGLQFLFEYFSETQRNKGNFPGRFSGRQFSNSRSEMNVSTLELGDSALYLCASSLGSTGAGETQYFGPGTRLLVL.

By share of the sample, this clone is medium-sized. V and J are TRBV19 and TRBJ2-7, with TRBD1 as a possible D gene (5 bases). Germline V gene lookup returns CDR1 LNHDA and CDR2 SQIVND (reference sequence). V was clipped by 9 bases and J by 4 bases, with 16 bases between them. This CDR3 comprises 13 residues. The CDR3 bases are TGTGCCAGCTCCCGACAGACCTTATACGAGCAGTACTTC. It yields the protein CASSRQTLYEQYF. Together with reference TRBV19 and TRBJ2-7, the CDR3 gives the full variable domain: DGGITQSPKYLFRKEGQNVTLSCEQNLNHDAMYWYRQDPGQGLRLIYYSQIVNDFQKGDIAEGYSVSREKKESFPLTVTSAQKNPTAFYLCASSRQTLYEQYFGPGTRLTVT.

In its sample, this clone is medium-sized. The rearrangement joins TRBV7-2 to TRBJ1-1, with D possibly TRBD1 on 6 matching bases. CDR3 length equals 16 residues. Germline CDR1 reads SGHTA; CDR2 reads FQGNSA. Deletions cut 0 bases from V and 4 bases from J, with 15 bases between. CDR3 protein: CASSLARAGVGTEAFF. The CDR3 nucleotides read TGTGCCAGCAGCTTAGCGAGGGCAGGGGTGGGCACTGAAGCTTTCTTT.

This clone has more than one count but fewer than ten. The chain carries TRBV7-2 and TRBJ1-2; tentatively, D is TRBD1 (5 bases). This CDR3 is built from 13 residues. V was pared by 2 bases and J by 8 bases, with 12 bases between. Germline loops: CDR1 SGHTA, CDR2 FQGNSA. CDR3 DNA sequence: TGTGCCAGCAGCTTAAGGGGAGGACGGGGCTACACCTTC. It codes for CASSLRGGRGYTF.

This clone occurred many times. This chain links TRBV4-2 with TRBJ2-1; 7 bases agree with TRBD1. The germline V gene has CDR1 LGHNA and CDR2 YNFKEQ. This CDR3 region has 14 residues. With V trimmed by 0 bases and J by 7 bases, 3 bases remained unmatched. CDR3 bases: TGTGCCAGCAGCCAAGATAGGGACAGTAATGAGCAGTTCTTC. This codes for CASSQDRDSNEQFF.

This clone was detected ten times or more. The chain combines TRBV27 with TRBJ2-1; 11 bases align to TRBD2. The length of the CDR3 is 16 residues. CDR1 is MNHEY and CDR2 is SMNVEV in the germline V gene (reference sequence). The ends lost 5 bases at V and 2 bases at J; junction bases unmatched: 5. The CDR3 region is CASSPGTSGPYNEQFF. Written as DNA, the CDR3 is TGTGCCAGCAGTCCCGGGACTAGCGGTCCCTACAATGAGCAGTTCTTC.

By sample fraction, this clone is medium-sized. The chain joins TRBV19 to TRBJ2-1, with 8 bases matching TRBD2. The CDR3 runs to 13 residues. CDR1 is LNHDA, CDR2 SQIVND, per germline (reference sequence). V dropped 3 bases and J dropped 6; count of bases not matched to a gene: 1. For the CDR3, the DNA is TGTGCCAGTAGTATGGGACTAGTCAATGAGCAGTTCTTC. Translated, it gives CASSMGLVNEQFF.

This clone was counted many times. CDR3 residues: CASSDLRGITSYEQYF. CDR3 bases: TGTGCCAGCAGTGACCTTCGCGGGATTACCTCCTACGAGCAGTACTTC. The chain couples TRBV2 to TRBJ2-7; TRBD2 might be the D (6 bases). The CDR3 length is 16 residues. Germline-derived CDR1 and CDR2 are SNHLY and FYNNEI. The V and J ends lost 3 bases and 0 bases respectively, with 15 bases between them.

This clone was detected many times. The genes are TRBV5-4 and TRBJ2-1, with 7 bases that match TRBD2. Trimming removed 4 bases from V and 2 bases from J; junction bases left unmatched: 6. CDR1 SGHNT and CDR2 YYREEE come from the germline V gene (reference sequence). This CDR3 has 15 residues. This CDR3 is CASSQSGNPYNEQFF. The CDR3 nucleotides are TGTGCCAGCAGCCAAAGCGGGAATCCCTACAATGAGCAGTTCTTC.

V is TRBV19 and J is TRBJ2-3; perhaps TRBD2 as D (5 bases). Germline V CDR1 and CDR2: LNHDA, SQIVND (reference sequence). CDR3 length: 16 residues. Trimming shortened V by 6 bases and J by 4 bases, and 20 bases separated the two germline ends. The CDR3 DNA reads TGTGCCAGTAGCCTGCCGGGGAGAGGGATGGCAGATACGCAGTATTTT. Translated: CASSLPGRGMADTQYF.

This clone is deemed medium-sized. The J gene is TRBJ2-3, the V gene TRBV4-3, with 9 bases that match TRBD2. Germline V gene data show CDR1 as LGHNA and CDR2 as YSLEER. V shed 0 bases, J shed 4 bases, and the junction held 5 bases outside the gene matches. This CDR3 is 16 amino acids long. CDR3 sequence: CASSQDRSGGPDTQYF. The CDR3 DNA is TGCGCCAGCAGCCAAGACCGGAGCGGGGGGCCAGATACGCAGTATTTT.

This clone was detected many times. This chain uses TRBV6-5 with TRBJ1-2; 7 nucleotides line up with TRBD1. The CDR3 is made up of 13 amino acids. Trimming at V came to 6 bases and at J to 8 bases, leaving 9 bases not matched to a gene. Germline CDR1 MNHEY, CDR2 SVGAGI. This CDR3 reads CASRAGGTKGYTF. CDR3 nucleotides: TGTGCCAGCAGAGCAGGGGGAACTAAGGGCTACACCTTC.

This clone occurred many times. CDR3 residues: CAISRLDRVGYTF. In DNA form, the CDR3 reads TGTGCCATCAGTCGACTGGACAGGGTTGGCTACACCTTC. This sequence joins TRBV10-3 and TRBJ1-2; 8 bases map to TRBD1. The germline gives CDR1 ENHRY, CDR2 SYGVKD. The length of the CDR3 is 13 residues. The V gene end was trimmed by 5 bases and the J gene end by 7 bases; junction bases not matched to a gene: 6.

This clone is medium-sized. The genes are TRBV21-1 and TRBJ1-1; the table assigns TRBD1, which was not confirmed against the DNA. TRBV21-1 is noted as a pseudogene. CDR3 length: 15 residues. The CDR3 DNA follows: TGTGCCAGCAGCAGGCAGACAGGGATGAACACTGAAGCTTTCTTT. As protein: CASSRQTGMNTEAFF.

The V gene is TRBV29-1, the J gene TRBJ1-6; 7 nucleotides agree with TRBD1. CDR1 and CDR2 from the germline V gene are SQVTM and ANQGSEA. The CDR3 is 22 amino acids. V lost 5 bases, J lost 10 bases, and 35 bases stayed unmatched. CDR3 sequence (DNA): TGCAGCGTTTCTCGGTTGGGTACCGCCGGATCAACCCGGTCGACGGACAGGTCACCCCTCCACTTT. Its protein product is CSVSRLGTAGSTRSTDRSPLHF. Full variable domain (missing parts from reference TRBV29-1 and TRBJ1-6): SAVISQKPSRDICQRGTSLTIQCQVDSQVTMMFWYRQQPGQSLTLIATANQGSEATYESGFVIDKFPISRPNLTFSTLTVSNMSPEDSSIYLCSVSRLGTAGSTRSTDRSPLHFGNGTRLTVT.

There are many counts of this clone. This chain joins TRBV29-1 and TRBJ2-1; 10 bases map to TRBD2. There are 13 residues in the CDR3. J lost 6 bases, V lost 7 bases, and 6 bases had no gene match. CDR1 is SQVTM and CDR2 is ANQGSEA in the germline V gene. DNA for the CDR3: TGCAGCGACACTAGCGGGACGACCAATGAGCAGTTCTTC. Amino acids: CSDTSGTTNEQFF.

This clone is classed as medium-sized. The V gene is TRBV6-5, the J gene TRBJ2-2; 8 bases map to TRBD1. Trimming removed 6 bases from V and 1 base from J; junction bases left unmatched: 4. The CDR3 is made up of 15 amino acids. Per germline, CDR1 MNHEY and CDR2 SVGAGI. CDR3 DNA: TGTGCCAGCAGATGGGGACAGGAGAACACCGGGGAGCTGTTTTTT. Its protein product is CASRWGQENTGELFF.

This clone was seen repeatedly, ten times or more. The V and J genes are TRBV21-1 and TRBJ1-5; the table calls TRBD1, which could not be checked here. TRBV21-1 is designated a pseudogene. This CDR3 spans 17 amino acids. CDR3: CASSKGPNQAGNQPQHF. The CDR3 DNA reads as TGTGCCAGCAGCAAAGGACCCAACCAGGCTGGCAATCAGCCCCAGCATTTT.

This clone has just a few counts. The gene calls are TRBV9 and TRBJ2-1, with 9 nucleotides matching TRBD2. This CDR3 contains 15 residues. Germline lookup yields CDR1 SGDLS and CDR2 YYNGEE. V was pared by 2 bases and J by 7 bases, with 7 bases of the junction left unmatched. The CDR3 DNA follows: TGTGCCAGCAGCGTTATAGCGGGAGCTAGGAATGAGCAGTTCTTC. It encodes CASSVIAGARNEQFF.

This clone is medium-sized. The chain couples TRBV4-3 to TRBJ1-2, with 8 nucleotides matching TRBD1. In germline, CDR1 is LGHNA, CDR2 YSLEER. Losses at the gene ends were 0 bases for V and 8 bases for J; bases not matched to a gene: 14. The CDR3 is made up of 17 amino acids. This chain's CDR3 is CASSQERTGRGRRGYTF. The CDR3 bases are TGCGCCAGCAGCCAAGAAAGGACAGGGAGGGGTCGAAGGGGCTACACCTTC.

This clone has ten or more counts. The V call is TRBV30, the J call TRBJ2-7; TRBD1 agrees at 7 bases. Unmatched junction bases numbered 5, after V lost 5 bases and J lost 1 base. This CDR3 has 13 residues. CDR1 and CDR2 (germline): GTSNPN, SVGIG (reference sequence). The CDR3 coding sequence is TGTGCCTGGGCCCCGGGACAGTCCTACGAGCAGTACTTC. It specifies CAWAPGQSYEQYF.

This clone has only a few counts. The chain has TRBV11-3 and TRBJ2-5; D is ambiguous. V was shortened by 1 base and J by 1 base, with 10 bases between the two germline ends. Germline loops: CDR1 SGHNT, CDR2 YENEEA. This CDR3 is 15 amino acids long. CDR3 amino acids: CASSLGVAAQETQYF. The CDR3 DNA follows: TGTGCCAGCAGCTTAGGAGTGGCGGCCCAAGAGACCCAGTACTTC.